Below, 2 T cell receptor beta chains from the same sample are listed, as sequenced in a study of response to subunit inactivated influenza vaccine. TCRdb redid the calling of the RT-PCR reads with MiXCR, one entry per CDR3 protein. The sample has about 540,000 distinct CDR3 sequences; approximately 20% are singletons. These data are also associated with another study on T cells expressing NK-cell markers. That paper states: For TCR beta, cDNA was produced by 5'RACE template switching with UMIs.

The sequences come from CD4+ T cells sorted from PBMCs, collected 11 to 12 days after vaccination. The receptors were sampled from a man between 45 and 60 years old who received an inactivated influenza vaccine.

The CDR3 region has the DNA TGTGCCACCCAGCGGGTCCTCACAGATACGCAGTATTTT. Amino acids: CATQRVLTDTQYF. V is TRBV24-1 and J is TRBJ2-3; a possible D gene is TRBD2 (6 bases). The CDR3 has 13 residues. Trimming took off 9 bases at V and 2 bases at J, with 11 bases between the two ends. CDR1 and CDR2 (germline): KGHDR, SFDVKD.

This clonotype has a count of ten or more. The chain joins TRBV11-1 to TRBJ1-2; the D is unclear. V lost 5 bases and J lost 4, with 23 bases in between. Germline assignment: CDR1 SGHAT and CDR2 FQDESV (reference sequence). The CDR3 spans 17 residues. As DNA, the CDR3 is TGTGCCAGCAGCCGTGGTGGTGCGCTCCAGCGGACCTATGGCTACACCTTC. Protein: CASSRGGALQRTYGYTF.